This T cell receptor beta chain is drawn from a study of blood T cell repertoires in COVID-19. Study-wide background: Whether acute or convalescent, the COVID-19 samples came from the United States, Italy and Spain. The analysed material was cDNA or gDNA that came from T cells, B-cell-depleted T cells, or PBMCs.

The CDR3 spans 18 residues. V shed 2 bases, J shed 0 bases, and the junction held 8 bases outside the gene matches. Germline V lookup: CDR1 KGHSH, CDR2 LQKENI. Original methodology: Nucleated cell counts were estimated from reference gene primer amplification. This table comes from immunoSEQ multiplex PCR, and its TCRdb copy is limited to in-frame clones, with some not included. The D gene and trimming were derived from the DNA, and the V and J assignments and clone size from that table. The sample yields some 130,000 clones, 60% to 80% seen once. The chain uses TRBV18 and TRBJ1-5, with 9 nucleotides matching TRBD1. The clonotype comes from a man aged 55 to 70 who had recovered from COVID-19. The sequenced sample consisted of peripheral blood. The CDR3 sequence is CASSPDNRTGASNQPQHF. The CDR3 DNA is TGTGCCAGCTCACCAGATAACCGGACAGGGGCTAGCAATCAGCCCCAGCATTTT.